This TCR beta chain was found in a study of shared clonotypes between healthy human individuals. TCRdb's table, derived via immunoSEQ multiplex PCR, lists solely in-frame clones and lacks some. The sample lists hundreds of thousands of clones, about 74% occurring once. The sequence derives from a woman aged 25 to 39 in good health. Sequenced material: memory CD4+ T cells sorted from blood. Noted subset: CD45RA-negative fraction.

The CDR3 loop reads CASSISSGDSYEQYF. In DNA, the CDR3 is TGTGCCAGCAGCATATCTAGCGGAGATTCCTACGAGCAGTACTTC. J is TRBJ2-7 and V is TRBV11-2; 7 bases map to TRBD2. There are 15 residues in the CDR3. The V gene's germline CDR1 is SGHAT and CDR2 FQNNGV. V gave up 5 bases and J gave up 1 base; unmatched junction bases: 8.